This TCR beta chain was recorded in a study of shared clonotypes between healthy human individuals. Study-wide results and limits: Donor scarcity curtailed the genetic and exposure-history diversity represented herein. Clonotypes that were shared across a handful of donors made up approximately 5% of naive CD4 clonotypes. Measured sharing among donors was expected to vary with sequencing depth.

V lost 4 bases and J 12 bases, leaving 10 bases between the germline ends. CDR3 length: 11 residues. CDR1 MNHEY and CDR2 SMNVEV come from the germline V gene (reference sequence). This clone was detected only once. Its cognate antigen is unknown. CD8 cells regarded as naive lacked CD45RO, were positively chosen for CCR7, and omitted terminally differentiated effector memory CD45RA+ cells. Running of the assay took place at deep level. Libraries were prepared by immunoSEQ multiplex PCR; TCRdb keeps only in-frame clonotypes and omits some of them. The sample shows 800,000 to 950,000 clones, about 96% of them seen only once.

Sequencing was performed on naive CD8+ T cells sorted from blood. The chain links TRBV27 to TRBJ2-1; D is perhaps TRBD1 (6 bases). The sequence was collected from a man under 40 in good health. The CDR3 loop is CASSSRQAQFF. The DNA for the CDR3 is TGTGCCAGCAGTTCGAGACAGGCGCAGTTCTTC.